The 19 T cell receptor beta chains given below trace back to one sample, sequenced in a study of cytomegalovirus exposure and HLA in healthy donors. The PCR used 60 Vbeta and 13 Jbeta primers. Measured with immunoSEQ multiplex PCR; TCRdb has only the in-frame clones, and not every one. The sample consists of approximately 110,000 clones, 60% to 80% of them appearing once. Sequenced: PBMCs. The receptors were gathered from a man aged 45-65 years in good health and CMV-seropositive.

The chain links TRBV6-1 to TRBJ2-1; 14 bases line up with TRBD2. V gave up 7 bases and J gave up 8 bases; unmatched junction bases: 7. CDR3 size: 15 residues. Germline V CDR1 and CDR2: MNHNS, SASEGT. CDR3 residues: CASKGLAGGSYEQFF. As DNA, the CDR3 is TGTGCCAGCAAAGGACTAGCGGGGGGTTCCTATGAGCAGTTCTTC.

The J gene is TRBJ1-3, the V gene TRBV2; TRBD1 aligns across 9 bases. The CDR3 contains 15 residues. Germline trimming cut 10 bases from V and 0 bases from J; bases unmatched to any gene: 7. Looked up from germline, CDR1 is SNHLY and CDR2 is FYNNEI. CDR3 in amino acids: CAITGTGNSGNTIYF. The CDR3 DNA is TGTGCCATCACCGGGACAGGGAACTCTGGAAACACCATATATTTT.

This clone turned up a few times. The chain employs TRBV30 and TRBJ1-2; D call uncertain. V shed 4 bases and J shed 8 bases, with 14 bases lying between them. The length of the CDR3 is 12 residues. Germline CDR1 and CDR2: GTSNPN and SVGIG (reference sequence). This chain's CDR3 is CAWTIGGGGYTF. The CDR3 coding sequence is TGTGCCTGGACGATCGGCGGCGGGGGCTACACCTTC.

The table lists this clone with many counts. The chain couples TRBV14 to TRBJ2-1; tentative D call: TRBD1 (5 bases). The CDR3 is made up of 12 amino acids. V dropped 2 bases and J dropped 14 bases, with 13 bases sitting between them. The V gene's germline CDR1 is SGHDN and CDR2 FVKESK. In nucleotides, the CDR3 is TGTGCCAGCAGCCAACAAGAGGAAGGGGAGTTCTTC. This codes for CASSQQEEGEFF.

The V call is TRBV14, the J call TRBJ2-4, with D unresolved. This CDR3 has 12 amino acids. Germline lookup yields CDR1 SGHDN and CDR2 FVKESK. V was pared by 0 bases and J by 9 bases, with 6 bases between. The CDR3 nucleotides read TGTGCCAGCAGCCAAGATTTCGGCATTCAGTACTTC. This gives the protein CASSQDFGIQYF.

V usage is TRBV28 and J usage is TRBJ2-5, with 8 bases that match TRBD1. Per germline, CDR1 MDHEN and CDR2 SYDVKM. Trimming took 5 bases from V and 9 from J; bases not matched to a gene: 8. The CDR3 totals 13 residues. The CDR3 DNA reads TGTGCCAGCAGTATCGGACAGGGACGGGCCCAGTACTTC. It encodes CASSIGQGRAQYF. Drawing the rest from reference TRBV28 and TRBJ2-5, the complete variable domain is DVKVTQSSRYLVKRTGEKVFLECVQDMDHENMFWYRQDPGLGLRLIYFSYDVKMKEKGDIPEGYSVSREKKERFSLILESASTNQTSMYLCASSIGQGRAQYFGPGTRLLVL.

The chain is built from TRBV6-4 and TRBJ1-2; maybe TRBD1 (6 bases). From germline, CDR1 is MRHNA and CDR2 SNTAGT. The CDR3 totals 14 residues. V lost 6 bases and J lost 7, with 18 bases in between. CDR3 DNA sequence: TGTGCCAGCAGGGCGGACAGTTCCCTCGGTGGCTACACCTTC. Translated, it gives CASRADSSLGGYTF.

The chain is built from TRBV4-1 and TRBJ1-5; 11 bases are shared with TRBD1. This CDR3 comprises 18 residues. The V gene's germline CDR1 is MGHRA and CDR2 YSYEKL. With V trimmed by 4 bases and J by 0 bases, 8 bases remained unmatched. The CDR3 region is CASSLGQGARDSNQPQHF. CDR3 coding DNA: TGCGCCAGCAGCCTAGGACAGGGGGCGAGGGATAGCAATCAGCCCCAGCATTTT.

This chain uses TRBV19 with TRBJ1-2; tentatively, D is TRBD1 (6 bases). The V end lost 3 bases, the J end lost 4 bases, and 9 bases lay between the germline ends. Germline V CDR1 and CDR2: LNHDA, SQIVND (reference sequence). The CDR3 contains 13 residues. This CDR3 reads CASSIDRIYGYTF. The CDR3 nucleotides read TGTGCCAGTAGTATCGACAGGATCTATGGCTACACCTTC.

This sequence joins TRBV6-6 and TRBJ2-2; weak D call: TRBD1 (5 bases). Trimming pared 7 bases from V and 3 bases from J, leaving 9 bases between. This CDR3 is built from 13 residues. Germline V lookup: CDR1 MNHNY, CDR2 SVGAGI (reference sequence). CDR3 sequence reads: CASIDSYTGELFF. CDR3 DNA sequence: TGTGCCAGCATTGACAGCTACACCGGGGAGCTGTTTTTT.

This clone occurred a few times. The chain links TRBV7-9 to TRBJ2-1, with 10 bases identical to TRBD2. Germline assignment: CDR1 SEHNR and CDR2 FQNEAQ (reference sequence). The CDR3 is 16 residues long. Trimming removed 0 bases from V and 1 base from J; junction bases left unmatched: 0. Written as DNA, the CDR3 is TGTGCCAGCAGCTTAGCACTAGCGGGGTCCTACAATGAGCAGTTCTTC. This sequence encodes CASSLALAGSYNEQFF. The complete variable domain, with remaining parts taken from reference TRBV7-9 and TRBJ2-1, reads DTGVSQNPRHKITKRGQNVTFRCDPISEHNRLYWYRQTLGQGPEFLTYFQNEAQLEKSRLLSDRFSAERPKGSFSTLEIQRTEQGDSAMYLCASSLALAGSYNEQFFGPGTRLTVL.

J is TRBJ1-5 and V is TRBV15, with D unresolved. The CDR3 length is 13 residues. Trimming removed 1 base at V and 2 bases at J, with 3 bases between. The V gene's germline CDR1 is LNHNV and CDR2 YYDKDF (reference sequence). The CDR3 loop reads CATSRVGNQPQHF. In DNA form, the CDR3 reads TGTGCCACCAGCAGAGTCGGCAATCAGCCCCAGCATTTT.

The chain carries TRBV7-6 and TRBJ2-1; 11 bases agree with TRBD2. The CDR3 length is 15 residues. Germline V gives CDR1 SGHVS, CDR2 FNYEAQ. Losses at the gene ends were 1 base for V and 4 bases for J; bases not matched to a gene: 0. The CDR3: CASSLGLAGYNEQFF. In DNA, the CDR3 is TGTGCCAGCAGCTTAGGACTAGCGGGGTACAATGAGCAGTTCTTC.

This clone appeared a few times. One end of the junction varies from germline; a read error may be responsible. The rearrangement joins TRBV2 to TRBJ2-5; TRBD2 aligns across 9 bases. The CDR3 sequence is 15 residues long. Per germline, CDR1 SNHLY and CDR2 FYNNEI. The CDR3 spells CASRGLGLAKEAQYF. CDR3 sequence (DNA): TGTGCCAGCAGAGGTCTGGGACTAGCAAAAGAGGCCCAGTACTTC.

The table lists this clone with a count of one. The gene calls are TRBV5-6 and TRBJ2-5, with a possible D match to TRBD1 (5 bases). CDR1 is SGHDT and CDR2 is YYEEEE in the germline V gene. The CDR3 is made up of 14 amino acids. Trimming cost V 3 bases and J 4 bases, with 13 bases left between them. In DNA, the CDR3 is TGTGCCAGCAGCTCCGCCGGGCAGGGAGAGACCCAGTACTTC. This translates into CASSSAGQGETQYF.

This clone showed up just a few times. The chain uses TRBV4-1 and TRBJ2-5, with 12 bases lining up with TRBD2. Germline loops: CDR1 MGHRA, CDR2 YSYEKL. The V and J ends lost 4 bases and 5 bases, in that order; junction bases with no gene match: 14. The CDR3 loop spans 18 amino acids. The DNA of the CDR3 is TGCGCCAGCAGCCTTGGGAAACTAGCGGGAGGCCGGGTGGAGACCCAGTACTTC. It is translated as CASSLGKLAGGRVETQYF.

This rearrangement joins TRBV6-5 to TRBJ1-1; 9 positions agree with TRBD1. The ends lost 6 bases at V and 1 base at J; junction bases unmatched: 3. The CDR3 consists of 14 residues. In germline, CDR1 is MNHEY, CDR2 SVGAGI. The CDR3 loop reads CASRGQGQNTEAFF. The CDR3 coding sequence is TGTGCCAGCAGGGGACAGGGCCAGAACACTGAAGCTTTCTTT.

The chain couples TRBV12-5 to TRBJ1-2; 8 bases line up with TRBD1. With V trimmed by 4 bases and J by 8 bases, 6 bases remained unmatched. CDR3 length equals 13 residues. The germline V gene encodes CDR1 LGHNT and CDR2 FRNRAP. CDR3 region: CASGWGQVGGYTF. Written as DNA, the CDR3 is TGTGCTAGTGGTTGGGGACAGGTAGGCGGCTACACCTTC.

This chain links TRBV19 with TRBJ1-2; D gene unclear. The length of the CDR3 is 13 residues. Germline assignment: CDR1 LNHDA and CDR2 SQIVND (reference sequence). V lost 8 bases and J lost 3, with 13 bases in between. In DNA, the CDR3 is TGTGCCAGTGAGGGCATGTCCGACTATGGCTACACCTTC. This encodes CASEGMSDYGYTF.